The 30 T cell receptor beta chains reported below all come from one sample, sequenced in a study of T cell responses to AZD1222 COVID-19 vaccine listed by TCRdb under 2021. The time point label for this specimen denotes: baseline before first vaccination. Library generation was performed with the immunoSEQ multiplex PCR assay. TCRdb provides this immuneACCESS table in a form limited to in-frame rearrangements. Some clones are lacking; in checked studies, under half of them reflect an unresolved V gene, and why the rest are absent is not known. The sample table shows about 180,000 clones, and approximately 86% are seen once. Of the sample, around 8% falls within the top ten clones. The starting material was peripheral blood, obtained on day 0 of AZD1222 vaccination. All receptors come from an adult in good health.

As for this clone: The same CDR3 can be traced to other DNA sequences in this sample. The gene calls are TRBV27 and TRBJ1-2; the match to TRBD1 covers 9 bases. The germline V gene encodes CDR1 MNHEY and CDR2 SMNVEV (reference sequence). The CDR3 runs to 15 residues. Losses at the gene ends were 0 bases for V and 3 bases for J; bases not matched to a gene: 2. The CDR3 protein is CASSLSTGGDYGYTF. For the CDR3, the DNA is TGTGCCAGCAGTTTATCGACAGGGGGAGACTATGGCTACACCTTC.

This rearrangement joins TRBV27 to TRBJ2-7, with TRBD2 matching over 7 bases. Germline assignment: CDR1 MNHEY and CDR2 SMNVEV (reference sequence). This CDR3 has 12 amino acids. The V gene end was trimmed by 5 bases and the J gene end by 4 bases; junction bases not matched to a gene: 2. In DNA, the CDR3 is TGTGCCAGCAGTGGGGGAGGGTACGAGCAGTACTTC. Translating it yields CASSGGGYEQYF.

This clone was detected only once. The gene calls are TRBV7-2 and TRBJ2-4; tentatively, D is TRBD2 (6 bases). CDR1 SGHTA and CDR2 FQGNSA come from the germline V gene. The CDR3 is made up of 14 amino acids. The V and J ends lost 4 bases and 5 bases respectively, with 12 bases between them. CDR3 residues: CASSSSGVQNIQYF. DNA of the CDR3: TGTGCCAGCAGCTCCTCGGGGGTGCAAAACATTCAGTACTTC.

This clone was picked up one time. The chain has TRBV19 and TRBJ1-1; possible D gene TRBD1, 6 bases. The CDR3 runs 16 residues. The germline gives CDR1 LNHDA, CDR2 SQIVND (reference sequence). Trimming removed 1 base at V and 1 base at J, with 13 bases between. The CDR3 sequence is CASSIGGGRGNTEAFF. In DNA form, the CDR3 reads TGTGCCAGTAGTATAGGAGGTGGCAGGGGGAACACTGAAGCTTTCTTT. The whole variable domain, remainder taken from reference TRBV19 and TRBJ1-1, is DGGITQSPKYLFRKEGQNVTLSCEQNLNHDAMYWYRQDPGQGLRLIYYSQIVNDFQKGDIAEGYSVSREKKESFPLTVTSAQKNPTAFYLCASSIGGGRGNTEAFFGQGTRLTVV.

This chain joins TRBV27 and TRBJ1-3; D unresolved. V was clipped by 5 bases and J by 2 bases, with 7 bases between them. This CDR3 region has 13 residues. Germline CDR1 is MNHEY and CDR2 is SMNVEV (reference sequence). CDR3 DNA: TGTGCCAGCAGTCGGGGAACTGGAAACACCATATATTTT. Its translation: CASSRGTGNTIYF.

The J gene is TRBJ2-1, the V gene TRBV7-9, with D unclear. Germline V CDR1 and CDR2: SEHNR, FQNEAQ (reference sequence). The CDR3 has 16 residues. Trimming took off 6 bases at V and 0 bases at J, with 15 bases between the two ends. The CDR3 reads CASSPGRTVSYNEQFF. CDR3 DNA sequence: TGTGCCAGCAGTCCAGGACGGACCGTCTCCTACAATGAGCAGTTCTTC.

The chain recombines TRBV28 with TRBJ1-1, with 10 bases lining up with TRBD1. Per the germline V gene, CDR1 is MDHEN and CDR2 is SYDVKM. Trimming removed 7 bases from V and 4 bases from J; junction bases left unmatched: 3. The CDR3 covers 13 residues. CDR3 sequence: CASIRDRGTEAFF. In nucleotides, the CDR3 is TGTGCCAGCATCAGGGACAGGGGCACTGAAGCTTTCTTT.

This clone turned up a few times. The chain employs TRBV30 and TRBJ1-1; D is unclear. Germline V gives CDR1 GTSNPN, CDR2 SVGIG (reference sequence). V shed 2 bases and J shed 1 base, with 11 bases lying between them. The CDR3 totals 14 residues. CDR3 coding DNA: TGTGCCTGGAGTTTCGCAGGTACGAACACTGAAGCTTTCTTT. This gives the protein CAWSFAGTNTEAFF.

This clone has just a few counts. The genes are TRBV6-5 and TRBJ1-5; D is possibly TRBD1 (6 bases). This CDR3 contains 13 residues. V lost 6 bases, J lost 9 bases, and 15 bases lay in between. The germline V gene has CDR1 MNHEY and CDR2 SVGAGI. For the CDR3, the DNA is TGTGCCAGCAGGACAGGAATTGACCGGCCCCAGCATTTT. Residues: CASRTGIDRPQHF.

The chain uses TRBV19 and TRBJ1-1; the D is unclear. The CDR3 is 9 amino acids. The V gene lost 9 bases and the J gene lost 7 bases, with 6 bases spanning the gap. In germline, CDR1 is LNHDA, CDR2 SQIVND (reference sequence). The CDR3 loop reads CASDGEAFF. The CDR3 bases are TGTGCCAGCGACGGTGAAGCTTTCTTT.

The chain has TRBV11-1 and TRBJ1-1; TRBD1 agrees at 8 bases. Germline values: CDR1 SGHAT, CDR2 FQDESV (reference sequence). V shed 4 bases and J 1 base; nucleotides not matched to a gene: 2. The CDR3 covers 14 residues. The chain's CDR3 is CASSSGQGNTEAFF. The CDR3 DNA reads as TGTGCCAGCAGCTCAGGACAGGGGAACACTGAAGCTTTCTTT.

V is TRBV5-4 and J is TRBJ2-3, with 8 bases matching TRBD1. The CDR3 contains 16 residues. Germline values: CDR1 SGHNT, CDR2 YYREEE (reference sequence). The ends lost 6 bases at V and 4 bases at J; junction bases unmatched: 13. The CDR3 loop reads CASTSPQGAPSDTQYF. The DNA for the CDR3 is TGTGCCAGCACCTCGCCTCAGGGGGCTCCTTCAGATACGCAGTATTTT.

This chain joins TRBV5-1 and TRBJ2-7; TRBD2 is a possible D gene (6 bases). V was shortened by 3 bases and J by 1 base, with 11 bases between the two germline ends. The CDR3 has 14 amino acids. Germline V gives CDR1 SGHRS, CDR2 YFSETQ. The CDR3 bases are TGCGCCAGCAGCTGGAGGGACGGATCCTACGAGCAGTACTTC. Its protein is CASSWRDGSYEQYF.

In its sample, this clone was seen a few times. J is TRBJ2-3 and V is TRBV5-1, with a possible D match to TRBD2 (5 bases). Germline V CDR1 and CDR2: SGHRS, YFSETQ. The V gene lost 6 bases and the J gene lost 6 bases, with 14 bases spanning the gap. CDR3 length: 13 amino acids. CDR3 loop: CASTRTSGDTQYF. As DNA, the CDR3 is TGCGCCAGCACCAGGACTTCCGGGGATACGCAGTATTTT.

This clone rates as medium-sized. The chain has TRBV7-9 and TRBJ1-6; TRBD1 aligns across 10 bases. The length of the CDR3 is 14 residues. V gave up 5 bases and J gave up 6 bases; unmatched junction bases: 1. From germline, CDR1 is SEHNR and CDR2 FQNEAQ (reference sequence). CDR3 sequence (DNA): TGTGCCAGCAGCAGGGACAGGGGTAATTCACCCCTCCACTTT. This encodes CASSRDRGNSPLHF.

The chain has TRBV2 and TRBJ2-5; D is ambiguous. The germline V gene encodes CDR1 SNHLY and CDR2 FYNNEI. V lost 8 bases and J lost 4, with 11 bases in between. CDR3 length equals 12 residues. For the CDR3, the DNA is TGTGCCAGCGGTTACTCGATAGAGACCCAGTACTTC. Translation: CASGYSIETQYF.

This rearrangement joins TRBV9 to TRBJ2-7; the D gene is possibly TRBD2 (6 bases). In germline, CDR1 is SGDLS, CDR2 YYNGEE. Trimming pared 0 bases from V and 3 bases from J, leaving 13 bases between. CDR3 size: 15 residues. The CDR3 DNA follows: TGTGCCAGCAGCGTAGGGGCTAGCGAGGTCTACGAGCAGTACTTC. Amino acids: CASSVGASEVYEQYF.

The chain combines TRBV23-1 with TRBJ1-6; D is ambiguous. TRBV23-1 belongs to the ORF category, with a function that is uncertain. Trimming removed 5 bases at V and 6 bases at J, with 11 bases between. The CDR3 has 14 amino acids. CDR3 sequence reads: CASSGRCGNSPLHF. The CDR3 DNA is TGCGCCAGCAGTGGACGGTGTGGTAATTCACCCCTCCACTTT.

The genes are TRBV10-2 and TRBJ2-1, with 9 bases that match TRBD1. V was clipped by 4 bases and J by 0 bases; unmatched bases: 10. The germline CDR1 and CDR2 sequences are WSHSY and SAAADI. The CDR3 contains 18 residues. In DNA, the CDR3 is TGCGCCAGCAGTGGGTCGGGACAGGGTCGGAGCTCCTACAATGAGCAGTTCTTC. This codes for CASSGSGQGRSSYNEQFF.

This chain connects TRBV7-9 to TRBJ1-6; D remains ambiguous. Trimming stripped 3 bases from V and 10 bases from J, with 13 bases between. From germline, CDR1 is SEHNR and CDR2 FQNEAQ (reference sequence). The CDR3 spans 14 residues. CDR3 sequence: CASSLRAGNSPLHF. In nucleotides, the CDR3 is TGTGCCAGCAGCTTGCGCGCGGGGAACTCACCCCTCCACTTT.

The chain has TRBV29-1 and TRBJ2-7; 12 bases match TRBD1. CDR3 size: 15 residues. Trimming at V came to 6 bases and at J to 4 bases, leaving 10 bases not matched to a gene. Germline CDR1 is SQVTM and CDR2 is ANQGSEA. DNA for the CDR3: TGCAGCGTGGGAAAGGGGACAGGGGGCGGGTACGAGCAGTACTTC. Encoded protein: CSVGKGTGGGYEQYF.

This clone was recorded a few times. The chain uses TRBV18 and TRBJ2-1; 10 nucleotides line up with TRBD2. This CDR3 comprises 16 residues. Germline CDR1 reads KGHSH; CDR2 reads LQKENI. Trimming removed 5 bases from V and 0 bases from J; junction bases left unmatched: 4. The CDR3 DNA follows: TGTGCCAGCTCAGCTAGCGGGGGCAGCTCCTACAATGAGCAGTTCTTC. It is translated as CASSASGGSSYNEQFF.

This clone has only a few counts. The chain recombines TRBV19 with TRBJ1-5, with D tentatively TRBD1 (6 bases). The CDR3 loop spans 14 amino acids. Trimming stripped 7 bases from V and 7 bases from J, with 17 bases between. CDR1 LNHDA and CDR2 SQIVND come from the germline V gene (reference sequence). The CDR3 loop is CASIARGGPQPQHF. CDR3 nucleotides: TGTGCCAGTATAGCCCGGGGGGGGCCCCAGCCCCAGCATTTT.

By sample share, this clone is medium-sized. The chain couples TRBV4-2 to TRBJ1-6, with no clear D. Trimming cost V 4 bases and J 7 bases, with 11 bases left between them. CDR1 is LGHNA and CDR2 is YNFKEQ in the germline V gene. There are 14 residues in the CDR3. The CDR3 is CASSLGRGNSPLHF. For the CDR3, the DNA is TGTGCCAGCAGCCTCGGACGGGGAAATTCACCCCTCCACTTT.

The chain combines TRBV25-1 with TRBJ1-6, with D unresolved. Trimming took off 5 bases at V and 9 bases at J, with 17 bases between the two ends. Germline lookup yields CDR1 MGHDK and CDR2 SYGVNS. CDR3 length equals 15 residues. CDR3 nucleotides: TGTGCCAGCAGTCCCTACATGGGAGATGGTTCACCCCTCCACTTT. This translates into CASSPYMGDGSPLHF.

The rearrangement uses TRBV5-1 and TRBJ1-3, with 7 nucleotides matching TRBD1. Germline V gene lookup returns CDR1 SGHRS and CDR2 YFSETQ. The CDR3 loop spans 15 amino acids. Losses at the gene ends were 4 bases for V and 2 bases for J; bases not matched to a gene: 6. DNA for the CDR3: TGCGCCAGCAGCGACAACAGGGGAGCTGGAAACACCATATATTTT. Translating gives CASSDNRGAGNTIYF.

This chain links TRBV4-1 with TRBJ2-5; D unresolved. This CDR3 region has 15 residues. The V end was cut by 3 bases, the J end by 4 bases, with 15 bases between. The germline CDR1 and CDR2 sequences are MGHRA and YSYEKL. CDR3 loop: CASSQTGPPRETQYF. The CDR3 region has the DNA TGCGCCAGCAGCCAGACGGGTCCTCCGAGAGAGACCCAGTACTTC.

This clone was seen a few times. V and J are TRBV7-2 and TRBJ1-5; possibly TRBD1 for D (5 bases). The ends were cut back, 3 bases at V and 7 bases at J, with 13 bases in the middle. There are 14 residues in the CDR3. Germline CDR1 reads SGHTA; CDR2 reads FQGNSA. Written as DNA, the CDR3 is TGTGCCAGCAGCTTGGGGGAGGAGGGACAGCCCCAGCATTTT. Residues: CASSLGEEGQPQHF. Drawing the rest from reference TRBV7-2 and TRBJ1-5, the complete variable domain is GAGVSQSPSNKVTEKGKDVELRCDPISGHTALYWYRQSLGQGLEFLIYFQGNSAPDKSGLPSDRFSAERTGGSVSTLTIQRTQQEDSAVYLCASSLGEEGQPQHFGDGTRLSIL.

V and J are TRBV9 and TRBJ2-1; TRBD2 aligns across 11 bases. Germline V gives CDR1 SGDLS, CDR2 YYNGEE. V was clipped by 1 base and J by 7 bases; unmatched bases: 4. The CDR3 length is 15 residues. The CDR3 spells CASSVISSGGNEQFF. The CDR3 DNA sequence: TGTGCCAGCAGCGTAATTTCTAGCGGGGGGAATGAGCAGTTCTTC. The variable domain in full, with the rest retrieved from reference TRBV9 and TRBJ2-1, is DSGVTQTPKHLITATGQRVTLRCSPRSGDLSVYWYQQSLDQGLQFLIQYYNGEERAKGNILERFSAQQFPDLHSELNLSSLELGDSALYFCASSVISSGGNEQFFGPGTRLTVL.

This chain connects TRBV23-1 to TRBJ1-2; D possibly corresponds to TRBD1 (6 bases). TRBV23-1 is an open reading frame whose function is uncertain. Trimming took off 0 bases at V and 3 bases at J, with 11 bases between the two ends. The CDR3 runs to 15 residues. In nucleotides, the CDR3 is TGCGCCAGCAGTCAATCGGTGGACAGAGACTATGGCTACACCTTC. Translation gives CASSQSVDRDYGYTF.